This TCR beta chain derives from a study of beta chain features in type 1 diabetes. This clone was recorded a few times. Antigen unknown. Study-level points and caveats: Shorter TCRB CDR3s, moderately but significantly so, were found in Type 1 diabetes patients in all four CD4+ subsets. Highly expressing activated T cells could be over-counted with a cDNA template. The naive, central memory and Treg TCRB repertoires showed an apparent similarity that was greater among patients than among healthy donors. Individuals with type 1 diabetes displayed fewer insertions and more deletions at VDJ junctions. Shorter templates may be favored by PCR, equally so in patients and controls.

Of the isolated RNA, all was reverse transcribed, and so the sequenced material was expressed TCRB transcripts. Only in-frame clones appear in the TCRdb table, and some are missing; sequencing was by immunoSEQ multiplex PCR. Of approximately 170,000 clones detected, over 55% appear once; the ten largest clones hold under 0.1%. The TCR originated in a man aged 25 to 45 with type 1 diabetes. What was sequenced was naive CD4+ T cells from blood.

Written as DNA, the CDR3 is TGCAGCGTTGATGGGTCAGCGGAGACCCAGTACTTC. The encoded protein is CSVDGSAETQYF. The rearrangement joins TRBV29-1 to TRBJ2-5; D remains unclear. Germline lookup yields CDR1 SQVTM and CDR2 ANQGSEA. V lost 3 bases, J lost 5 bases, and 10 bases lay in between. This CDR3 spans 12 amino acids.